Following are 6 T cell receptor beta chains from one sample sequenced in a study of T cell clonality in common variable immunodeficiency (dated by TCRdb to the mid-2010s). Libraries were prepared through the immunoSEQ multiplex PCR assay. TCRdb took over this immuneACCESS table, retaining in-frame rearrangements with V and J assigned. Such tables are incomplete; in checked studies, under half of the missing clones stem from an unresolved V gene, and the remainder is unexplained. Here the sample lists about 52,000 clones, none seen once only. Together, the top ten hold around 1.8% of the sample. Sequencing was done on a sample of peripheral blood mononuclear cells. These receptors were collected from a person aged 18-70 years in good health.

The sample holds a few counts of this clone. CDR3 protein: CASRGQGANYGYTF. CDR3 DNA, as far as it was read: TGTGCCAGCAGAGGACAGGGGGCTAACTATGGC. The chain employs TRBV2 and TRBJ1-2; 10 bases are a match to TRBD1. The DNA ends 3 residues before the CDR3 does, and the rest of the CDR3 is filled in from the germline J gene. Germline CDR1 SNHLY, CDR2 FYNNEI. Trimming took 6 bases from V and 0 from J; bases not matched to a gene: 1. The CDR3 has 14 amino acids.

This clone was counted ten times or more. The read falls 3 residues short of the CDR3 end, and the missing part is taken from the germline J gene. The chain recombines TRBV7-6 with TRBJ1-5; D call uncertain. The ends were cut back, 1 base at V and 3 bases at J, with 7 bases in the middle. The CDR3 spans 14 residues. Germline V gives CDR1 SGHVS, CDR2 FNYEAQ. The CDR3 bases that were read are TGTGCCAGCAGCTTAGGCACAGCCAATCAGCCC. This encodes CASSLGTANQP. The whole CDR3 region reads CASSLGTANQPQHF.

Worth noting for this clone: The CDR3 extends 3 residues past the end of the read, so its final part is completed from the germline J gene. The gene calls are TRBV7-2 and TRBJ2-3; possibly TRBD2 for D (6 bases). Germline V gene sequence: CDR1 SGHTA, CDR2 FQGNSA. CDR3 length equals 15 residues. CDR3 bases read: TGTGCCAGCAGCTTAGTGTCGGGGGTAGAAGAGACG. The encoded protein is CASSLVSGVEET. The full CDR3 is CASSLVSGVEETQYF.

This clone occurred many times. The read ends 3 residues before the CDR3 terminus; that terminus is restored from the germline J gene. The chain combines TRBV7-2 with TRBJ2-5; TRBD2 is a possible D gene (5 bases). CDR1 and CDR2 (germline): SGHTA, FQGNSA. With 3 bases removed from V and 1 base from J, the gap between germline ends came to 9 bases. The CDR3 is 14 residues long. The CDR3 DNA, read in part, is TGTGCCAGCAGCTTCTCGCGGGCCCAAGAGACC. Encoded protein: CASSFSRAQET. From start to end, the CDR3 is CASSFSRAQETQYF.

This clone was found many times. The DNA ends 3 residues before the CDR3 does, and the rest of the CDR3 is filled in from the germline J gene. In the same sample, other DNA sequences code for this CDR3. This chain uses TRBV20-1 with TRBJ2-7; TRBD1 agrees at 10 bases. Germline lookup yields CDR1 DFQATT and CDR2 SNEGSKA (reference sequence). This CDR3 comprises 13 residues. J gave up 4 bases and V 3 bases, and 3 bases lay outside the gene matches. The CDR3 sequence is CSARGQGRYEQYF. CDR3 DNA (partial): TGCAGTGCTAGGGGACAGGGGAGGTACGAG.

On this clone: The read ends 3 residues before the CDR3 terminus; that terminus is restored from the germline J gene. This chain connects TRBV5-1 to TRBJ1-3, with D possibly TRBD1 on 5 matching bases. This CDR3 is built from 14 residues. V lost 5 bases and J lost 2, with 11 bases in between. Germline V lookup: CDR1 SGHRS, CDR2 YFSETQ. Partial CDR3 DNA: TGCGCCAGCAGGGACGGGGGGGCTGGAAACACC. Protein: CASRDGGAGNT. The whole CDR3 sequence is CASRDGGAGNTIYF.